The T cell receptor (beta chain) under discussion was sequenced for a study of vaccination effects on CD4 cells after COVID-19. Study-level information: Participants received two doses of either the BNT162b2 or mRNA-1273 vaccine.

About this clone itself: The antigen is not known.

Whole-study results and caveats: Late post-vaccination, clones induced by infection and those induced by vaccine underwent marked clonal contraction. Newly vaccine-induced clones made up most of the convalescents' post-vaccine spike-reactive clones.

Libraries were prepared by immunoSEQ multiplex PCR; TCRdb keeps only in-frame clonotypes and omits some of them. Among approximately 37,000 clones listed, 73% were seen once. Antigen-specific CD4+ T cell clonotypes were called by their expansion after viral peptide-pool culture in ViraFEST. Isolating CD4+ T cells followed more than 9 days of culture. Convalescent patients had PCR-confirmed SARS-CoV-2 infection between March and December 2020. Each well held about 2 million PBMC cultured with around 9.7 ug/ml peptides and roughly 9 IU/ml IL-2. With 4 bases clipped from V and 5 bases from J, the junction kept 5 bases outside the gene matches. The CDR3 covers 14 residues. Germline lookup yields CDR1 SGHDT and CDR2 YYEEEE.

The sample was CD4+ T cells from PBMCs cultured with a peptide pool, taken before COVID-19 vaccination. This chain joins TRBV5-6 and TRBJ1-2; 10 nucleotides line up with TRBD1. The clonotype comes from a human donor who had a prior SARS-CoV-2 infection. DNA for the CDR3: TGTGCCAGCAGCGCCCGGGACAGGGGTTATGGCTACACCTTC. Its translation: CASSARDRGYGYTF.